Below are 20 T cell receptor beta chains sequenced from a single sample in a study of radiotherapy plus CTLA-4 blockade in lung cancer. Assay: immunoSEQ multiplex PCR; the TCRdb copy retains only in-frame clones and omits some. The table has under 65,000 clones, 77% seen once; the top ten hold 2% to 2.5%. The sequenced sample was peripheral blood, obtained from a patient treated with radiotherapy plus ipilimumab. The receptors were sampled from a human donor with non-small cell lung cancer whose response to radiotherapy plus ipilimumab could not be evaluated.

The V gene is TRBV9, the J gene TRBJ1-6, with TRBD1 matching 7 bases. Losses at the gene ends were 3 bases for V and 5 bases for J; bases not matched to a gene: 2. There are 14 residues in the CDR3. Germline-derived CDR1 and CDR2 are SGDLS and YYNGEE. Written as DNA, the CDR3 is TGTGCCAGCAGCGGCGGGACAGATAATTCACCCCTCCACTTT. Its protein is CASSGGTDNSPLHF.

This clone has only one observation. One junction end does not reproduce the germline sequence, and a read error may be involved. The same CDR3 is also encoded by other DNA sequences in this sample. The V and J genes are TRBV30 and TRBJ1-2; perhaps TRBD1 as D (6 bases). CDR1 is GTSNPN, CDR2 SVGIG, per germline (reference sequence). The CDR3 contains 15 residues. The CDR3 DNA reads TGCGCCTGGGGAACCCATGCAGGGGAGTTGGGTGGCTACACCTTC. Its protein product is CAWGTHAGELGGYTF.

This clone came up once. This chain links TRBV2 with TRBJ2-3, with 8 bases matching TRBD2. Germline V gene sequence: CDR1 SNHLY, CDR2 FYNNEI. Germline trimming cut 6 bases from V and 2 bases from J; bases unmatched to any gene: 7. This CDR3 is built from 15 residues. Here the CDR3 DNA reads TGTGCCAGCAGAGAGCGAGCGGGGGCCACAGATACGCAGTATTTT. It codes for CASRERAGATDTQYF.

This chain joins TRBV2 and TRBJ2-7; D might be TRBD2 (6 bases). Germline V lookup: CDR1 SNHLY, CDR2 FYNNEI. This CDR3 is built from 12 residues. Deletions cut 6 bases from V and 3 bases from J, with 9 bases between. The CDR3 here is CASRGSGYEQYF. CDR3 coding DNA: TGTGCCAGCAGGGGTAGCGGCTACGAGCAGTACTTC.

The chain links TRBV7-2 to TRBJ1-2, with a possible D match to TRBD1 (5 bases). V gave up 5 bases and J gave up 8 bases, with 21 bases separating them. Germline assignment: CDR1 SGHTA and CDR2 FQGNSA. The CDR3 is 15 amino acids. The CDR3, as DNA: TGTGCCAGCAGCCCCACCTGGTTCGGGGGGTGGGGCTACACCTTC. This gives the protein CASSPTWFGGWGYTF.

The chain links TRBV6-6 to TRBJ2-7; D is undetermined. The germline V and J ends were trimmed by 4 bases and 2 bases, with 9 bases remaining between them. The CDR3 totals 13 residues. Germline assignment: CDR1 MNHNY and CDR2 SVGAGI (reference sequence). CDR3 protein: CASSFTDPYEQYF. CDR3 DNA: TGTGCCAGCAGTTTCACAGATCCCTACGAGCAGTACTTC.

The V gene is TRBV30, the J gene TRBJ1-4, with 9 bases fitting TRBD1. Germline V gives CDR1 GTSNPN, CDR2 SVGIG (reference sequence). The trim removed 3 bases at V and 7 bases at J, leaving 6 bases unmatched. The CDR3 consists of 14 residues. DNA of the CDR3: TGTGCCTGGAGAGGGACAGGGATCGGTGAAAAACTGTTTTTT. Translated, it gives CAWRGTGIGEKLFF.

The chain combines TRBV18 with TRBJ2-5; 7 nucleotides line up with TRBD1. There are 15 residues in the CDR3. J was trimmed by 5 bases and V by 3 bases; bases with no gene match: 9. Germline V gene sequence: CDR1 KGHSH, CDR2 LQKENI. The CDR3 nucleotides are TGTGCCAGCTCACCCGAAAGGACAGGTTCGGAGACCCAGTACTTC. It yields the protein CASSPERTGSETQYF.

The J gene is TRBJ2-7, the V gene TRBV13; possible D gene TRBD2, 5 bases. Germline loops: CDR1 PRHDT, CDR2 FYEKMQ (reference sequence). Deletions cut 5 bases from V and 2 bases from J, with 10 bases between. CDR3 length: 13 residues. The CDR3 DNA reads TGTGCCAGCAGCGCGGGCCGAACCTACGAGCAGTACTTC. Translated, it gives CASSAGRTYEQYF.

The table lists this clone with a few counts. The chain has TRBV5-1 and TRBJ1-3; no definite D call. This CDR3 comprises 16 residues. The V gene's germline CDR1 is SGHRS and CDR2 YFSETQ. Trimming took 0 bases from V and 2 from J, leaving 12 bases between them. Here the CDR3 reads CASSLVSKGAGNTIYF. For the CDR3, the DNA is TGCGCCAGCAGCTTGGTTTCAAAGGGAGCTGGAAACACCATATATTTT.

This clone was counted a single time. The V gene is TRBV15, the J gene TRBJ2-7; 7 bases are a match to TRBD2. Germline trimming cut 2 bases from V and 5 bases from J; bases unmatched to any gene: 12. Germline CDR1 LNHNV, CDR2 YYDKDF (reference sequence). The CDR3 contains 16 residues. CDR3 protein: CATSRSSRAGAHEQYF. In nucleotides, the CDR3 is TGTGCCACCAGCAGATCCTCGCGCGCGGGAGCGCACGAGCAGTACTTC. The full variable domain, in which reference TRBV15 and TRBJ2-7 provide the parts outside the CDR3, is DAMVIQNPRYQVTQFGKPVTLSCSQTLNHNVMYWYQQKSSQAPKLLFHYYDKDFNNEADTPDNFQSRRPNTSFCFLDIRSPGLGDTAMYLCATSRSSRAGAHEQYFGPGTRLTVT.

The CDR3 sequence is CASTRGGNQPQHF. The CDR3 bases are TGTGCCAGCACTAGGGGGGGGAATCAGCCCCAGCATTTT. The chain couples TRBV7-2 to TRBJ1-5; possible D gene TRBD1, 6 bases. CDR1 and CDR2 (germline): SGHTA, FQGNSA. Trimming took 7 bases from V and 4 from J, leaving 11 bases between them. The length of the CDR3 is 13 residues.

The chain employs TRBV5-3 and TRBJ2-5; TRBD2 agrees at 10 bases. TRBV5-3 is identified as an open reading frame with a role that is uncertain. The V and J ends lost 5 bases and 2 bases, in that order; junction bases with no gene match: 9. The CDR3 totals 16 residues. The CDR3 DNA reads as TGTGCCAGAAGTAGTACTAGCGGGGCAACACAAGAGACCCAGTACTTC. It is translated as CARSSTSGATQETQYF.

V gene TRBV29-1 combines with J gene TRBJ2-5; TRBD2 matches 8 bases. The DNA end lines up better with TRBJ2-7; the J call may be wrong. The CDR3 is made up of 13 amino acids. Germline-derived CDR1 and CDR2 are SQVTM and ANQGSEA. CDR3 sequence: CSVDDAGGYEQYF. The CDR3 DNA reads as TGCAGCGTTGACGACGCGGGGGGCTACGAGCAGTACTTC.

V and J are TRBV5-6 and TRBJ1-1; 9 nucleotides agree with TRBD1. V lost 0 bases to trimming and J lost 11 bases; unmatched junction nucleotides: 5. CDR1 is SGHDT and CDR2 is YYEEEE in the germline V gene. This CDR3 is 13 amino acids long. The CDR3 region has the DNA TGTGCCAGCAGCTTGGGTCGGGACAGGGCGGCTTTCTTT. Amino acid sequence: CASSLGRDRAAFF.

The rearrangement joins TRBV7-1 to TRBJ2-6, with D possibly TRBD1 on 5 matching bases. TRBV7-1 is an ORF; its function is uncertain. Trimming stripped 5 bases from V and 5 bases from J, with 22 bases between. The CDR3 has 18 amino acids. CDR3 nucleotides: TGTGCCAGCAGCGCAAACTTACGAGGACAAAGTCGGGCCAACGTCCTGACTTTC. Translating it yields CASSANLRGQSRANVLTF.

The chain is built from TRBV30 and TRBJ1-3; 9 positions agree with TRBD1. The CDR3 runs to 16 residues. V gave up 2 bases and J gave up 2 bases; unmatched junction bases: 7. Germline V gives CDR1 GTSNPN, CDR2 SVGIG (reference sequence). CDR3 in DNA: TGTGCCTGGAGTCCCCCGGGACAGGGACCTGGAAACACCATATATTTT. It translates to CAWSPPGQGPGNTIYF. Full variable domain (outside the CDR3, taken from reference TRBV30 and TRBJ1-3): SQTIHQWPATLVQPVGSPLSLECTVEGTSNPNLYWYRQAAGRGLQLLFYSVGIGQISSEVPQNLSASRPQDRQFILSSKKLLLSDSGFYLCAWSPPGQGPGNTIYFGEGSWLTVV.

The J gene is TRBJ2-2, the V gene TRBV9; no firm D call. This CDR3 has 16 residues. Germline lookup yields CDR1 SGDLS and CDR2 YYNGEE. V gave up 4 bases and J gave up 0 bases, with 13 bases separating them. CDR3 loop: CASSSRLTSNTGELFF. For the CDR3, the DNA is TGTGCCAGCAGCTCTCGACTCACATCGAACACCGGGGAGCTGTTTTTT.

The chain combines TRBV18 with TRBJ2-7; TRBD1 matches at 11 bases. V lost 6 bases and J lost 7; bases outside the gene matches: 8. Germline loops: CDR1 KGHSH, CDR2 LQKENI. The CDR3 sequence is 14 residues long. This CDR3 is CASSLGTGGWEQYF. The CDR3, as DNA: TGTGCCAGCTCTCTCGGGACAGGGGGATGGGAGCAGTACTTC.

The CDR3, as DNA: TGTGCCAGCTGGCGACAGGGGTCCTACGAGCAGTACTTC. Protein: CASWRQGSYEQYF. The J gene is TRBJ2-7, the V gene TRBV6-5; TRBD1 matches at 8 bases. The junction had 4 bases not matched to a gene; V was cut back by 8 bases and J by 1 base. The CDR3 length is 13 residues. Germline V gene data show CDR1 as MNHEY and CDR2 as SVGAGI.